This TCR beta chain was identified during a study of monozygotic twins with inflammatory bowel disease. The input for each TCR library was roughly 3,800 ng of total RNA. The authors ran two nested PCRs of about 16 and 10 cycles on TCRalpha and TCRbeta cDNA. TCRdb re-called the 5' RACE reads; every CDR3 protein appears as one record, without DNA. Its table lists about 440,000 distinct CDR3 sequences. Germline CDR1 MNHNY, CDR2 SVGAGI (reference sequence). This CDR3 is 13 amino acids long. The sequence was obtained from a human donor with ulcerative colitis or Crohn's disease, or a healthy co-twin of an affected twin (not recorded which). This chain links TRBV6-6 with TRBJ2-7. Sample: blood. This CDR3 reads CASSHGGPSEQYF.